This T cell receptor beta chain was sequenced during a study of patients and donors after allogeneic stem cell transplantation. Germline CDR1 reads SGHNT; CDR2 reads YENEEA. This CDR3 is 15 amino acids long. V was clipped by 4 bases and J by 4 bases, with 14 bases between them. TCRdb itself ran the RT-PCR reads through MiXCR, one entry per CDR3 protein. The sample lists 150,000 to 200,000 distinct CDR3 sequences; around two fifths were seen once. The sample comprised blood, either unsorted or a sorted T cell fraction (not recorded which). The origin of this receptor is a human donor who was either an allogeneic HSCT recipient or a stem cell or donor lymphocyte infusion donor (not recorded which). It is not recorded whose cells these are; they may come from a transplant donor. The chain links TRBV11-3 to TRBJ2-1; a weak D match, TRBD2 (5 bases). The CDR3 loop reads CASSSRRTLYNEQFF. In DNA, the CDR3 is TGTGCCAGCAGCTCCCGAAGGACTCTGTACAATGAGCAGTTCTTC.